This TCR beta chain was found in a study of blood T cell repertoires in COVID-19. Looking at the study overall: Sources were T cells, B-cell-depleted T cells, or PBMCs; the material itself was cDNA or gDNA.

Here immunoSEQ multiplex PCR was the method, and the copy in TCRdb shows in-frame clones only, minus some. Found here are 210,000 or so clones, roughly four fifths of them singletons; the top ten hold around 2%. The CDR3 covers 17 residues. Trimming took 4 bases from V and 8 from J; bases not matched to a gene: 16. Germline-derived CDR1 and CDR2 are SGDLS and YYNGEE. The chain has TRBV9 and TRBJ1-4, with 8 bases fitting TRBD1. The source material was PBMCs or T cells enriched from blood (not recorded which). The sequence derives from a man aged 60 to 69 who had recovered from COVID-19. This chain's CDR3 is CASSPRDRGGEGEKLFF. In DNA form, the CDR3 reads TGTGCCAGCAGCCCCCGCGACAGGGGAGGGGAGGGGGAAAAACTGTTTTTT.